These T cell receptor beta chains were read from a single sample in a study of cytomegalovirus exposure and HLA in healthy donors. Sequencing was performed with immunoSEQ multiplex PCR; in TCRdb, only in-frame clones are kept and a portion is missing. The data show about 200,000 clones, about four fifths seen once. Sequencing was done on a sample of PBMCs. The source is a girl aged 5 to 17 in good health and CMV-seropositive. CDR3s include the opening cysteine and the closing phenylalanine or tryptophan. D genes are given only for firm matches. Expanded clones are given a class, and other clones once, few, many or no size at all.

D | J | length | V | size | DNA | CDR3
TRBD2 | TRBJ2-5 | 17 | TRBV5-4 | once | TGTGCCAGCAGCTTGGTAATGGGCGGGGGGAGGCAAGAGACCCAGTACTTC | CASSLVMGGGRQETQYF
. | TRBJ1-4 | 17 | TRBV11-2 | . | TGTGCCAGCAGTCTAAGGTCTCAAGCCGAGACCGGGGAAAAACTGTTTTTT | CASSLRSQAETGEKLFF
TRBD1 | TRBJ1-2 | 14 | TRBV7-9 | . | TGTGCCAGCAGCATAGCCGCACAGGGGGGAGGCTACACCTTC | CASSIAAQGGGYTF
TRBD2 | TRBJ2-2 | 17 | TRBV7-2 | . | TGTGCCAGCAGCTTGAGAGAAAAGCGGGGGGGTGCCGGGGAGCTGTTTTTT | CASSLREKRGGAGELFF
TRBD1 | TRBJ2-7 | 16 | TRBV7-2 | . | TGTGCCAGCAGCTTAGTTTCCGGGACAGGGGGCTACGAGCAGTACTTC | CASSLVSGTGGYEQYF
. | TRBJ2-3 | 12 | TRBV4-3 | . | TGCGCCAGCAGCCAAGAAGGGAGGACGCAGTATTTT | CASSQEGRTQYF
TRBD1 | TRBJ2-7 | 14 | TRBV7-8 | . | TGTGCCAGCAGGACAGGGGTCGTGCCCTACGAGCAGTACTTC | CASRTGVVPYEQYF
TRBD2 | TRBJ2-3 | 15 | TRBV5-4 | . | TGTGCCAGCAGCTGGGGTAGCGGGAGCACAGATACGCAGTATTTT | CASSWGSGSTDTQYF
TRBD2 | TRBJ2-3 | 17 | TRBV9 | . | TGTGCCAGCAGCGGTCGGGGCGCGGGGGGCTACACAGATACGCAGTATTTT | CASSGRGAGGYTDTQYF
TRBD1 | TRBJ2-7 | 13 | TRBV25-1 | . | TGTGCCAGCAGCGACAGGGTTTGGTACGAGCAGTACTTC | CASSDRVWYEQYF
. | TRBJ1-3 | 16 | TRBV6-6 | . | TGTGCCAGCAGGGCTAGAGGGAGCTTCTCTGGAAACACCATATATTTT | CASRARGSFSGNTIYF
. | TRBJ1-1 | 13 | TRBV10-3 | . | TGTGCCATCAGTGGGGAGGGGAACACTGAAGCTTTCTTT | CAISGEGNTEAFF
TRBD2 | TRBJ2-5 | 16 | TRBV27 | . | TGTGCCAGCAGTTTTCTAGCGGGGGCCCGCCAAGAGACCCAGTACTTC | CASSFLAGARQETQYF
TRBD1 | TRBJ1-6 | 17 | TRBV28 | . | TGTGCCAGCAGTTTAAGAGCATGGACAGGCTATAATTCACCCCTCCACTTT | CASSLRAWTGYNSPLHF
. | TRBJ2-1 | 15 | TRBV9 | . | TGTGCCAGCAGCGTCATCCAGGGCACCTACAATGAGCAGTTCTTC | CASSVIQGTYNEQFF
. | TRBJ2-7 | 15 | TRBV6-5 | . | TGTGCCAGCAGTTCCGCGACAGGCCCGTCCTACGAGCAGTACTTC | CASSSATGPSYEQYF
TRBD1 | TRBJ1-3 | 16 | TRBV7-2 | . | TGTGCCAGCAGCTTAGCGGAGGGGGCCTCTGGAAACACCATATATTTT | CASSLAEGASGNTIYF
TRBD2 | TRBJ2-5 | 18 | TRBV4-2 | . | TGTGCCAGCAGCCAGGCTGGACTAGCGGGGGCCCCGAGTGAGACCCAGTACTTC | CASSQAGLAGAPSETQYF
. | TRBJ2-7 | 14 | TRBV11-2 | . | TGTGCCAGCAGCTTGGGACTGAGTACGGGGGAGCAGTACTTC | CASSLGLSTGEQYF
. | TRBJ1-1 | 15 | TRBV29-1 | once | TGCAGCGTTGAAAATGGAGGAGGGATGAACACTGAAGCTTTCTTT | CSVENGGGMNTEAFF
. | TRBJ1-1 | 15 | TRBV7-9 | few | TGTGCCAGCAGCTTAGGGTCTGGGGCCTTACTTGAAGCTTTCTTT | CASSLGSGALLEAFF
. | TRBJ1-5 | 17 | TRBV12-5 | . | TGTGCTAGTGGTTTGTCCACGGGAGGGGATAGCAATCAGCCCCAGCATTTT | CASGLSTGGDSNQPQHF
. | TRBJ2-3 | 16 | TRBV18 | . | TGTGCCAGCTCACTGATGGACAGTTCTAGCACAGATACGCAGTATTTT | CASSLMDSSSTDTQYF
TRBD2 | TRBJ2-3 | 13 | TRBV10-3 | . | TGTGCCATCAGGGGGGGGAGCACAGATACGCAGTATTTT | CAIRGGSTDTQYF
TRBD2 | TRBJ2-7 | 13 | TRBV29-1 | once | TGCAGCGTTCGCGCGGGGGGGCTGTACGAGCAGTACTTC | CSVRAGGLYEQYF
TRBD2 | TRBJ2-2 | 15 | TRBV10-3 | few | TGTGCCACCATCAGCGGGGGGGCGAACACCGGGGAGCTGTTTTTT | CATISGGANTGELFF
TRBD1 | TRBJ2-2 | 17 | TRBV5-6 | . | TGTGCCAGCAGCTTGGCGGGAACCGGGACAGGGACCGGGGAGCTGTTTTTT | CASSLAGTGTGTGELFF
. | TRBJ2-7 | 14 | TRBV27 | . | TGTGCCAGCAGTCTTCGATCCGGGACCTACGAGCAGTACTTC | CASSLRSGTYEQYF
. | TRBJ2-7 | 13 | TRBV19 | . | TGTGCCAGTGGGGCAGGAAATGGCTACGAGCAGTACTTC | CASGAGNGYEQYF
TRBD1 | TRBJ2-7 | 17 | TRBV4-3 | . | TGCGCCAGCAGCCAAGAATGTTGCGGGACAGGGTACGACGAGCAGTACTTC | CASSQECCGTGYDEQYF
TRBD1 | TRBJ2-7 | 15 | TRBV7-8 | . | TGTGCCAGCAGCCTCGGCTCGACAGGGTCCTACGAGCAGTACTTC | CASSLGSTGSYEQYF